These 23 T cell receptor beta chains share one sample of origin, sequenced in a study of shared clonotypes between healthy human individuals. Clones were sequenced by immunoSEQ multiplex PCR, and TCRdb holds only the in-frame ones, with some missing. The top ten clones hold about 1.7% of a sample with about 680,000 clones, around 72% of them seen once. Sequencing was performed on memory CD4+ T cells sorted from blood. Specified subset: CD45RA-negative fraction. All receptors derive from a woman between 25 and 40 years old in good health.

The V call is TRBV19, the J call TRBJ2-2; D is uncertain. With 5 bases removed from V and 0 bases from J, the gap between germline ends came to 7 bases. There are 14 residues in the CDR3. The germline gives CDR1 LNHDA, CDR2 SQIVND (reference sequence). CDR3 region: CASSLRSNTGELFF. CDR3 DNA sequence: TGTGCCAGTAGTCTTCGGTCGAACACCGGGGAGCTGTTTTTT.

This clone was recorded only once. The chain carries TRBV7-9 and TRBJ2-5; 9 bases agree with TRBD1. The germline V gene encodes CDR1 SEHNR and CDR2 FQNEAQ (reference sequence). This CDR3 contains 14 residues. Trimming at V came to 4 bases and at J to 4 bases, leaving 4 bases not matched to a gene. The CDR3 DNA is TGTGCCAGCAGCTGGACAGGGGCGGGAGAGACCCAGTACTTC. Translating it yields CASSWTGAGETQYF.

This chain links TRBV7-6 with TRBJ2-7; no reliable D call. Trimming stripped 5 bases from V and 6 bases from J, with 8 bases between. This CDR3 is 11 amino acids long. CDR1 and CDR2 (germline): SGHVS, FNYEAQ. This chain's CDR3 is CASSLEREQYF. The CDR3 coding sequence is TGTGCCAGCAGCCTGGAGCGCGAGCAGTACTTC.

This chain joins TRBV28 and TRBJ2-1; D possibly corresponds to TRBD1 (6 bases). There are 15 residues in the CDR3. Germline-derived CDR1 and CDR2 are MDHEN and SYDVKM. The V end was cut by 2 bases, the J end by 5 bases, with 13 bases between. This CDR3 reads CASSLAGTRDNEQFF. The CDR3 DNA follows: TGTGCCAGCAGTTTAGCCGGGACAAGGGACAATGAGCAGTTCTTC.

This chain uses TRBV28 with TRBJ2-6; either TRBD1 or TRBD2 may fit D (5 bases each). Trimming cost V 7 bases and J 4 bases, with 20 bases left between them. The germline V gene encodes CDR1 MDHEN and CDR2 SYDVKM. The CDR3 totals 17 residues. CDR3 protein: CASTPRLGVSGANVLTF. The CDR3 DNA is TGTGCCAGCACACCCAGGCTGGGGGTTTCGGGGGCCAACGTCCTGACTTTC.

This rearrangement joins TRBV5-1 to TRBJ2-3, with D tentatively TRBD1 (5 bases). The germline V gene encodes CDR1 SGHRS and CDR2 YFSETQ. The length of the CDR3 is 15 residues. The germline V and J ends were trimmed by 0 bases and 2 bases, with 10 bases remaining between them. DNA for the CDR3: TGCGCCAGCAGCTTGGGGACACTACTCACAGATACGCAGTATTTT. Its protein product is CASSLGTLLTDTQYF. The variable domain in full, with the rest retrieved from reference TRBV5-1 and TRBJ2-3, is KAGVTQTPRYLIKTRGQQVTLSCSPISGHRSVSWYQQTPGQGLQFLFEYFSETQRNKGNFPGRFSGRQFSNSRSEMNVSTLELGDSALYLCASSLGTLLTDTQYFGPGTRLTVL.

This clone was found many times. The chain uses TRBV4-1 and TRBJ2-7; no clear D. Germline loops: CDR1 MGHRA, CDR2 YSYEKL. V lost 3 bases to trimming and J lost 4 bases, with 16 bases between them. The CDR3 runs to 15 residues. The CDR3, as DNA: TGCGCCAGCAGCCATGTTAGCCAGACTTCGTACGAGCAGTACTTC. Translated: CASSHVSQTSYEQYF.

The V gene is TRBV6-6, the J gene TRBJ2-3, with TRBD2 matching 10 bases. CDR3 length: 16 residues. After removal of 5 bases from V and 2 bases from J, the junction contained 7 bases not matched to a gene. Germline V gene sequence: CDR1 MNHNY, CDR2 SVGAGI (reference sequence). Written as DNA, the CDR3 is TGTGCCAGCAGTCGTACTAGCGGGGTATACACAGATACGCAGTATTTT. Translated: CASSRTSGVYTDTQYF.

CDR3 nucleotide sequence: TGTGCCAGCAGCGCTAATTGGCAGCCGAACACCGGGGAGCTGTTTTTT. This encodes CASSANWQPNTGELFF. The rearrangement joins TRBV7-2 to TRBJ2-2; no reliable D call. Germline V gene data show CDR1 as SGHTA and CDR2 as FQGNSA. The CDR3 sequence is 16 residues long. V lost 5 bases and J 0 bases, leaving 13 bases between the germline ends.

The CDR3 is CATSGGSGNTEAFF. The CDR3 nucleotides are TGTGCCACCAGCGGGGGCTCAGGGAACACTGAAGCTTTCTTT. The genes are TRBV15 and TRBJ1-1, with D perhaps TRBD1 (6 bases). This CDR3 is built from 14 residues. Germline V CDR1 and CDR2: LNHNV, YYDKDF (reference sequence). V lost 5 bases to trimming and J lost 1 base, with 11 bases between them.

The sample holds a few counts of this clone. The chain joins TRBV27 to TRBJ2-3, with D possibly being TRBD2 (5 bases). The germline V and J ends were trimmed by 6 bases and 4 bases, with 11 bases remaining between them. Germline V gene lookup returns CDR1 MNHEY and CDR2 SMNVEV (reference sequence). CDR3 length: 13 residues. CDR3 in DNA: TGTGCCAGCAGGACCCACGGGGCAGATACGCAGTATTTT. Protein product: CASRTHGADTQYF.

The chain carries TRBV4-1 and TRBJ2-7; D may be TRBD2 (6 bases). CDR1 and CDR2 from the germline V gene are MGHRA and YSYEKL. Trimming stripped 0 bases from V and 4 bases from J, with 28 bases between. CDR3 length: 20 residues. CDR3 bases: TGCGCCAGCAGCCAAGAAATGGCTTTGGGGGGACTGGAGGTTCCTTACGAGCAGTACTTC. It encodes CASSQEMALGGLEVPYEQYF.

CDR3 region: CASSQDRGTTGMNYGYTF. The CDR3 coding sequence is TGTGCCAGCAGCCAAGACAGGGGCACGACAGGTATGAACTATGGCTACACCTTC. The rearrangement uses TRBV4-2 and TRBJ1-2; tentatively, D is TRBD1 (6 bases). The V gene's germline CDR1 is LGHNA and CDR2 YNFKEQ. The CDR3 sequence is 18 residues long. Deletions cut 0 bases from V and 2 bases from J, with 19 bases between.

This clone was seen a handful of times. The rearrangement joins TRBV5-1 to TRBJ1-1; D might be TRBD1 (5 bases). This CDR3 comprises 13 residues. The germline V and J ends were trimmed by 0 bases and 10 bases, with 13 bases remaining between them. Germline V gene sequence: CDR1 SGHRS, CDR2 YFSETQ. CDR3: CASSLDRPQGAFF. CDR3 DNA: TGCGCCAGCAGCTTGGACAGGCCCCAAGGAGCTTTCTTT. The full variable domain, in which reference TRBV5-1 and TRBJ1-1 provide the parts outside the CDR3, is KAGVTQTPRYLIKTRGQQVTLSCSPISGHRSVSWYQQTPGQGLQFLFEYFSETQRNKGNFPGRFSGRQFSNSRSEMNVSTLELGDSALYLCASSLDRPQGAFFGQGTRLTVV.

This sequence joins TRBV2 and TRBJ1-5, with D maybe TRBD1 (6 bases). Germline values: CDR1 SNHLY, CDR2 FYNNEI. The CDR3 extends over 18 amino acids. V was pared by 8 bases and J by 1 base, with 24 bases between. The CDR3 spells CASGTRGGGIMSNQPQHF. The DNA for the CDR3 is TGTGCCAGCGGAACTAGGGGAGGGGGAATTATGAGCAATCAGCCCCAGCATTTT.

The table lists this clone with a few counts. This rearrangement joins TRBV5-1 to TRBJ2-1; the D is unclear. V was clipped by 2 bases and J by 8 bases, with 11 bases between them. The CDR3 length is 13 residues. Germline-derived CDR1 and CDR2 are SGHRS and YFSETQ. CDR3 region: CASSFPVSDEQFF. The CDR3 region has the DNA TGCGCCAGCAGCTTTCCCGTAAGCGATGAGCAGTTCTTC.

The DNA of the CDR3 is TGTGCCAGTAGTATTATAGCGGGAGAAATTGAGCAGTTCTTC. Protein: CASSIIAGEIEQFF. The V and J genes are TRBV19 and TRBJ2-1; TRBD2 matches 9 bases. The CDR3 has 14 residues. Germline V gene lookup returns CDR1 LNHDA and CDR2 SQIVND (reference sequence). Germline trimming cut 3 bases from V and 9 bases from J; bases unmatched to any gene: 6.

A remark on this clone: A much larger clone sits a single nucleotide away, making a read error possible. V usage is TRBV20-1 and J usage is TRBJ2-7; D call uncertain. CDR3 length: 11 amino acids. Germline V CDR1 and CDR2: DFQATT, SNEGSKA (reference sequence). Deletions cut 3 bases from V and 2 bases from J, with 5 bases between. In nucleotides, the CDR3 is TGCAGTGCTAGTGCCCCCTACGAGCAGTACTTC. Its translation is CSASAPYEQYF.

This chain uses TRBV6-5 with TRBJ2-7, with D perhaps matching TRBD2 (6 bases). Looked up from germline, CDR1 is MNHEY and CDR2 is SVGAGI. V was pared by 0 bases and J by 2 bases, with 14 bases between. CDR3 length equals 16 residues. CDR3 coding DNA: TGTGCCAGCAGTTACTCGATTCCGGGGGACCCCTACGAGCAGTACTTC. Its protein is CASSYSIPGDPYEQYF.

This clone was observed many times. In the same sample, other DNA sequences code for this CDR3. The chain joins TRBV18 to TRBJ1-5; D perhaps matches TRBD1 (5 bases). CDR3 length: 14 amino acids. Trimming shortened V by 3 bases and J by 0 bases, and 6 bases separated the two germline ends. Germline V CDR1 and CDR2: KGHSH, LQKENI. As DNA, the CDR3 is TGTGCCAGCTCACCGACAGATAGCAATCAGCCCCAGCATTTT. Encoded protein: CASSPTDSNQPQHF. The whole variable domain, filled in from reference TRBV18 and TRBJ1-5, reads NAGVMQNPRHLVRRRGQEARLRCSPMKGHSHVYWYRQLPEEGLKFMVYLQKENIIDESGMPKERFSAEFPKEGPSILRIQQVVRGDSAAYFCASSPTDSNQPQHFGDGTRLSIL.

The rearrangement joins TRBV2 to TRBJ2-4; 13 nucleotides line up with TRBD2. CDR1 is SNHLY, CDR2 FYNNEI, per germline. Trimming cost V 5 bases and J 7 bases; bases outside gene matches: 2. The CDR3 extends over 14 amino acids. The CDR3 region has the DNA TGTGCCAGCAGTCTACTAGCGGGAGGGAACATTCAGTACTTC. It is translated as CASSLLAGGNIQYF.

The chain is built from TRBV5-1 and TRBJ2-7; D may be TRBD2 (5 bases). The CDR3 length is 15 residues. V lost 6 bases and J 2 bases, leaving 18 bases between the germline ends. Germline V gene data show CDR1 as SGHRS and CDR2 as YFSETQ. The CDR3 sequence is CASTPATGKAYEQYF. DNA of the CDR3: TGCGCCAGCACCCCGGCGACGGGGAAGGCCTACGAGCAGTACTTC. Drawing the rest from reference TRBV5-1 and TRBJ2-7, the complete variable domain is KAGVTQTPRYLIKTRGQQVTLSCSPISGHRSVSWYQQTPGQGLQFLFEYFSETQRNKGNFPGRFSGRQFSNSRSEMNVSTLELGDSALYLCASTPATGKAYEQYFGPGTRLTVT.

This clone was counted many times. CDR3 amino acids: CASSERLRGEFTDTQYF. The CDR3 DNA reads as TGTGCCAGCAGTGAACGTCTGCGGGGGGAGTTCACAGATACGCAGTATTTT. V gene TRBV2 combines with J gene TRBJ2-3; 8 bases are shared with TRBD2. Germline V gene sequence: CDR1 SNHLY, CDR2 FYNNEI. CDR3 length: 17 amino acids. Losses at the gene ends were 2 bases for V and 2 bases for J; bases not matched to a gene: 9.